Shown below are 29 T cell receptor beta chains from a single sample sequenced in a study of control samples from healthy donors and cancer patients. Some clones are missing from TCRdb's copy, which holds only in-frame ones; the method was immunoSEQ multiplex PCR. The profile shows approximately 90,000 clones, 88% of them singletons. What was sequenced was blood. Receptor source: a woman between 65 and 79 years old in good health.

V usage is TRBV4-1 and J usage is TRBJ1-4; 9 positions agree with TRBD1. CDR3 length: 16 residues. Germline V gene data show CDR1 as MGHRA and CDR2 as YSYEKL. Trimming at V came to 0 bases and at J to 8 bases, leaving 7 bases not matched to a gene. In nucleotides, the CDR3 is TGCGCCAGCAGCCAAGAAGGTCAGGACAGGGGCGAAAAACTGTTTTTT. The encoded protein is CASSQEGQDRGEKLFF.

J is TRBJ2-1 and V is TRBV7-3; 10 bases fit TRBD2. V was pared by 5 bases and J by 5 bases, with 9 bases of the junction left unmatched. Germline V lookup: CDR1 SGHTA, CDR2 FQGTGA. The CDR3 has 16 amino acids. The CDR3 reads CASSPALAGANNEQFF. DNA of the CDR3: TGTGCCAGCAGCCCCGCCCTAGCGGGGGCAAACAATGAGCAGTTCTTC. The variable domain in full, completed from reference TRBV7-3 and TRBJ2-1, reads GAGVSQTPSNKVTEKGKYVELRCDPISGHTALYWYRQSLGQGPEFLIYFQGTGAADDSGLPNDRFFAVRPEGSVSTLKIQRTERGDSAVYLCASSPALAGANNEQFFGPGTRLTVL.

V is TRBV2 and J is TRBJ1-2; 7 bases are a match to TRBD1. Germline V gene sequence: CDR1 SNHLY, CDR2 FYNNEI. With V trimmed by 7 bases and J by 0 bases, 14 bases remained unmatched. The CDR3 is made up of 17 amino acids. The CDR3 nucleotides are TGTGCCAGCAAAGGGACAGCGCTTACCCTTTCTAACTATGGCTACACCTTC. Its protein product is CASKGTALTLSNYGYTF. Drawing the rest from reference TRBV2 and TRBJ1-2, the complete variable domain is EPEVTQTPSHQVTQMGQEVILRCVPISNHLYFYWYRQILGQKVEFLVSFYNNEISEKSEIFDDQFSVERPDGSNFTLKIRSTKLEDSAMYFCASKGTALTLSNYGYTFGSGTRLTVV.

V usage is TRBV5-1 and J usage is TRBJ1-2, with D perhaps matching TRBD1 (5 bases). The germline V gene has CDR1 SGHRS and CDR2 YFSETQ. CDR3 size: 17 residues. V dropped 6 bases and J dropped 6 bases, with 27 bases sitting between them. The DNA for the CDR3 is TGCGCCAGCAATCGCGGGACGCACCCATCAATCGGGCATGGCTACACCTTC. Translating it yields CASNRGTHPSIGHGYTF.

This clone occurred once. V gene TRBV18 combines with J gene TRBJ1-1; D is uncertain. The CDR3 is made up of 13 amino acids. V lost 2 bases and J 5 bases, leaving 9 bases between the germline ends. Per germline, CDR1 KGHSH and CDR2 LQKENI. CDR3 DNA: TGTGCCAGCTCACCAGGGAGGGTTACTGAAGCTTTCTTT. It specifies CASSPGRVTEAFF.

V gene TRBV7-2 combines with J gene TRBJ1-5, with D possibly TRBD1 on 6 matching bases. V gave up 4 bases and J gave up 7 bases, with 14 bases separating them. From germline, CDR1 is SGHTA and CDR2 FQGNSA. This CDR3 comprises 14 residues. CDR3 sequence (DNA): TGTGCCAGCAGCTCGCCGGGACATAGCCAGCCCCAGCATTTT. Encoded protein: CASSSPGHSQPQHF. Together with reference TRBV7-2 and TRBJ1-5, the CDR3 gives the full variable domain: GAGVSQSPSNKVTEKGKDVELRCDPISGHTALYWYRQSLGQGLEFLIYFQGNSAPDKSGLPSDRFSAERTGGSVSTLTIQRTQQEDSAVYLCASSSPGHSQPQHFGDGTRLSIL.

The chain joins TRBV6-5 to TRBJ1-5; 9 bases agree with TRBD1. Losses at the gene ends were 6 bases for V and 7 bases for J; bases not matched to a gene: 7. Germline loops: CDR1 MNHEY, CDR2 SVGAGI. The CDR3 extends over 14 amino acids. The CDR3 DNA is TGTGCCAGCAGCCCCGGGACAGGGTTGCAGCCCCAGCATTTT. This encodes CASSPGTGLQPQHF.

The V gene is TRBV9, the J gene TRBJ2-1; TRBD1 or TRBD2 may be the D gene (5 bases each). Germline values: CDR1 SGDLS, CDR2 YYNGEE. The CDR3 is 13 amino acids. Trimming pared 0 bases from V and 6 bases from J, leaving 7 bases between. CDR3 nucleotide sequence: TGTGCCAGCAGCGTAGGGGGGACCAATGAGCAGTTCTTC. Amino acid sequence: CASSVGGTNEQFF.

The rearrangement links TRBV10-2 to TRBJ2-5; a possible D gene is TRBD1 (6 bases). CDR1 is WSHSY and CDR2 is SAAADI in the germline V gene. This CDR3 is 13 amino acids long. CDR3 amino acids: CAGSGTIQETQYF. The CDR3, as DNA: TGCGCGGGGAGTGGGACAATCCAAGAGACCCAGTACTTC.

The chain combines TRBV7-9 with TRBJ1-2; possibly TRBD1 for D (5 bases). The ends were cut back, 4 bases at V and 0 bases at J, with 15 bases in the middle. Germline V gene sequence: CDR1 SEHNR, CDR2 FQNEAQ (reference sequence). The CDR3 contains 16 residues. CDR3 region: CASSWLTAPANYGYTF. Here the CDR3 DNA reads TGTGCCAGCAGCTGGCTGACAGCCCCGGCTAACTATGGCTACACCTTC.

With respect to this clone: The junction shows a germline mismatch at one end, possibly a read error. This CDR3 reads CASSEGTGTPYAYTF. In DNA, the CDR3 is TGCGCCAGCAGCGAAGGGACAGGGACTCCTTATGCCTACACCTTC. V gene TRBV10-1 combines with J gene TRBJ1-2; 9 positions agree with TRBD1. The CDR3 is made up of 15 amino acids. From germline, CDR1 is WNHNN and CDR2 SYGVQD (reference sequence).

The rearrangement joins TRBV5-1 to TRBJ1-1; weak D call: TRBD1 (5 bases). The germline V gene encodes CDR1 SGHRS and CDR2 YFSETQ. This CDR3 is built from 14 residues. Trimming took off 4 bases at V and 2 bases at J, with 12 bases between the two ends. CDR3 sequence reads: CASSGVQGNTEAFF. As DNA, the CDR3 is TGCGCCAGCAGCGGAGTGCAGGGAAACACTGAAGCTTTCTTT.

The CDR3 DNA sequence: TGTGCCAGCACTAGAAATTTCCGAGGTGAAGCTTTCTTT. This translates into CASTRNFRGEAFF. This sequence joins TRBV12-3 or TRBV12-4 and TRBJ1-1; D is unresolved. The CDR3 is 13 amino acids. Trimming left V 7 bases short and J 7 bases short, with 16 bases between.

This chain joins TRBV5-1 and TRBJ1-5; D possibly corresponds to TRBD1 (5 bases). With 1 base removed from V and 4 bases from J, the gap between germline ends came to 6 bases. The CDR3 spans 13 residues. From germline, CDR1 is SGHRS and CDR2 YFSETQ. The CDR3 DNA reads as TGCGCCAGCAGCTTGTCAGGGAATCAGCCCCAGCATTTT. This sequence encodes CASSLSGNQPQHF.

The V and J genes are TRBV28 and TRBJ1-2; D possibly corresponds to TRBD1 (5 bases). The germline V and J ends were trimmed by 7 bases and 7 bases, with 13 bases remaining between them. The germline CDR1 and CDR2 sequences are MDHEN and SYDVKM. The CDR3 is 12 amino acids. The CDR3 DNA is TGTGCCAGCATAGGCAGGGAAGCTGGCTACACCTTC. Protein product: CASIGREAGYTF.

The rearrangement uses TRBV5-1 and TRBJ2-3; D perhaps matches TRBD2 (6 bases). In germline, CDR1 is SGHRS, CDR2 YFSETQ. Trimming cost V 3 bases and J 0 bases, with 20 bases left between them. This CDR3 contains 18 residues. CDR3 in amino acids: CASSSALFSGPSTDTQYF. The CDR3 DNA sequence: TGCGCCAGCAGCTCGGCGCTATTTAGCGGACCTAGCACAGATACGCAGTATTTT.

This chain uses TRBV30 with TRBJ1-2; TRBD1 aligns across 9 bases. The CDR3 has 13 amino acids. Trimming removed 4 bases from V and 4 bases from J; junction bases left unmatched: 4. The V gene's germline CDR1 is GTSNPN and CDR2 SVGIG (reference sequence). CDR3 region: CAWTGTGTYGYTF. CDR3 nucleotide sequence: TGTGCCTGGACCGGGACAGGGACCTATGGCTACACCTTC.

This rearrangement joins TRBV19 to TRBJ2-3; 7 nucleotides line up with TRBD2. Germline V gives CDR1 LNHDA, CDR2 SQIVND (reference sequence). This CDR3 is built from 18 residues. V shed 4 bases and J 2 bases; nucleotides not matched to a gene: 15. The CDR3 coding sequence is TGTGCCAGTAGTACCGATGGGCCCGTAGCGGGCCCCACAGATACGCAGTATTTT. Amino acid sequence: CASSTDGPVAGPTDTQYF.

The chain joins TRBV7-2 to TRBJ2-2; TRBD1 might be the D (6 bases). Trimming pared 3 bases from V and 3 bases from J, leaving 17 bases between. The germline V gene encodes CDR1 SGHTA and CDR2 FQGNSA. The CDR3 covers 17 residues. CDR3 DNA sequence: TGTGCCAGCAGCTTGGGTCCGACAGGACCCTACACCGGGGAGCTGTTTTTT. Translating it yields CASSLGPTGPYTGELFF. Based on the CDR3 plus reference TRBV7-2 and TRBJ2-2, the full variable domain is GAGVSQSPSNKVTEKGKDVELRCDPISGHTALYWYRQSLGQGLEFLIYFQGNSAPDKSGLPSDRFSAERTGGSVSTLTIQRTQQEDSAVYLCASSLGPTGPYTGELFFGEGSRLTVL.

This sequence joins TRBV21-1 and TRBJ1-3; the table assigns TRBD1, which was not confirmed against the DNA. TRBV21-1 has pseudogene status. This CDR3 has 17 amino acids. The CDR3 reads CASSKTPRQLSGNTIYF. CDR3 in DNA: TGTGCCAGCAGCAAAACCCCCAGGCAGCTCTCTGGAAACACCATATATTTT.

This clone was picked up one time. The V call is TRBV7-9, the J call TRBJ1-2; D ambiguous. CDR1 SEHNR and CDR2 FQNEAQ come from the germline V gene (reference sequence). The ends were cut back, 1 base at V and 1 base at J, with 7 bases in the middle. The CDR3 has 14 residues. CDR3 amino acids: CASSLGTVNYGYTF. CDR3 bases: TGTGCCAGCAGCTTAGGGACGGTTAACTATGGCTACACCTTC.

Written as DNA, the CDR3 is TGTGCCAGCAGCGGATGGAGCTACACCTTC. It is translated as CASSGWSYTF. The chain links TRBV9 to TRBJ1-2; D remains ambiguous. The V gene's germline CDR1 is SGDLS and CDR2 YYNGEE. V dropped 3 bases and J dropped 9 bases, with 6 bases sitting between them. CDR3 length equals 10 residues.

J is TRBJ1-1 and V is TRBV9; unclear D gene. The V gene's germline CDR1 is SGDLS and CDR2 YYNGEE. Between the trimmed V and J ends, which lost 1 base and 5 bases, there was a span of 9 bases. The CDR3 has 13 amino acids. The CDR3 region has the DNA TGTGCCAGCAGCGTACGAGGGTCGACTGAAGCTTTCTTT. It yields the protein CASSVRGSTEAFF. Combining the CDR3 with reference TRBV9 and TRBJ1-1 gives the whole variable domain DSGVTQTPKHLITATGQRVTLRCSPRSGDLSVYWYQQSLDQGLQFLIQYYNGEERAKGNILERFSAQQFPDLHSELNLSSLELGDSALYFCASSVRGSTEAFFGQGTRLTVV.

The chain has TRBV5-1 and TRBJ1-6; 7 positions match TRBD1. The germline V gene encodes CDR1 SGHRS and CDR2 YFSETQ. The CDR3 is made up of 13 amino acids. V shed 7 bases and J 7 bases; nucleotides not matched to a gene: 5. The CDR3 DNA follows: TGCGCCAGCCGGACAGGATTAAATTCACCCCTCCACTTT. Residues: CASRTGLNSPLHF.

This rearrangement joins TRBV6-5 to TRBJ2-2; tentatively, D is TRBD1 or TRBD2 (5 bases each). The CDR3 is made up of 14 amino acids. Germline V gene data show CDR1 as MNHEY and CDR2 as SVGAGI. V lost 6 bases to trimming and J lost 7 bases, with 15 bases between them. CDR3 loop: CASRQAGTLGELFF. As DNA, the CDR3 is TGTGCCAGCAGGCAGGCCGGGACCCTCGGGGAGCTGTTTTTT.

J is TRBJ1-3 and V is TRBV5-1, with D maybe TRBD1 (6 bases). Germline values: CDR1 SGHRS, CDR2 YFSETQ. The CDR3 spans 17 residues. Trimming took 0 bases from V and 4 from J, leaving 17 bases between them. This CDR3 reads CASSLDRQVLSGNTIYF. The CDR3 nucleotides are TGCGCCAGCAGCTTGGACCGACAGGTTTTGAGCGGAAACACCATATATTTT.

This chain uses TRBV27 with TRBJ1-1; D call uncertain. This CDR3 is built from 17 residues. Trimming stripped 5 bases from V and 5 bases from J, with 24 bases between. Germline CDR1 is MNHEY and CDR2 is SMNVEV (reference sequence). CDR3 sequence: CASSLRATGNQRTEAFF. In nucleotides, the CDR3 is TGTGCCAGCAGTCTCCGGGCTACCGGGAACCAGAGAACTGAAGCTTTCTTT.

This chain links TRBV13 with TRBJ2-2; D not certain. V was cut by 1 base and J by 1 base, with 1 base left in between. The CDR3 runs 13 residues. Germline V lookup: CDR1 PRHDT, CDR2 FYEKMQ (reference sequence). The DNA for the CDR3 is TGTGCCAGCAGCTTAGTGAACACCGGGGAGCTGTTTTTT. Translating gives CASSLVNTGELFF.

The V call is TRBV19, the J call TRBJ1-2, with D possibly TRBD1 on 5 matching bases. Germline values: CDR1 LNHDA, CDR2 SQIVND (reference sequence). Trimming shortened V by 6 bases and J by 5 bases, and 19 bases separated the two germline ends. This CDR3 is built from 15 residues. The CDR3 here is CASRIPQAAWYGYTF. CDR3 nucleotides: TGTGCCAGTAGAATCCCACAGGCGGCTTGGTATGGCTACACCTTC. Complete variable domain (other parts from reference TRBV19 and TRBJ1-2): DGGITQSPKYLFRKEGQNVTLSCEQNLNHDAMYWYRQDPGQGLRLIYYSQIVNDFQKGDIAEGYSVSREKKESFPLTVTSAQKNPTAFYLCASRIPQAAWYGYTFGSGTRLTVV.